This TCR beta chain is from a study of blood T cell repertoires in COVID-19. Study-level background: The study drew acute and convalescent COVID-19 samples from the United States, Italy and Spain.

Points on this clone: Additional DNA sequences in this sample encode the identical CDR3.

Original processing methods: Nucleated cell number was recorded as an estimate derived from reference gene primer amplification. Profiling relied on immunoSEQ multiplex PCR, and the TCRdb table lists in-frame clones only, not all of them. V, J and clone size are taken as reported in that table, and D and trimming were inferred from the DNA itself. The top ten clones hold less than 2.5% of a sample with 120,000 or so clones, about 87% of them seen once. The receptor was isolated from a woman in her fifties or sixties with acute or convalescent COVID-19. Sequencing used peripheral blood.

As DNA, the CDR3 is TGCGCCAGCAGCCCACCAGGCAATGAGCAGTTCTTC. Amino acids: CASSPPGNEQFF. V usage is TRBV5-1 and J usage is TRBJ2-1; D unclear. This CDR3 spans 12 amino acids. Germline CDR1 SGHRS, CDR2 YFSETQ. V lost 4 bases and J 6 bases, leaving 8 bases between the germline ends.